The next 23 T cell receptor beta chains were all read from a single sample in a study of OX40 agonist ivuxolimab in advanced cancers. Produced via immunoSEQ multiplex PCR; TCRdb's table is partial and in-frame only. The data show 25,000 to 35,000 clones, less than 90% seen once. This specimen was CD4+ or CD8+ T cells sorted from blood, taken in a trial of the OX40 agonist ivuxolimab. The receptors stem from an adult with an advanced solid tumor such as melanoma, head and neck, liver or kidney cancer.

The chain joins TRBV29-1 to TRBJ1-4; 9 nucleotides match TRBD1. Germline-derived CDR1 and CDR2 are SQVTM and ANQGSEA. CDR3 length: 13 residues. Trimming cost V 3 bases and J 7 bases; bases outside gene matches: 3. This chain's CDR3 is CSVDTGGFEKLFF. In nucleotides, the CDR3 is TGCAGCGTTGATACAGGGGGCTTTGAAAAACTGTTTTTT.

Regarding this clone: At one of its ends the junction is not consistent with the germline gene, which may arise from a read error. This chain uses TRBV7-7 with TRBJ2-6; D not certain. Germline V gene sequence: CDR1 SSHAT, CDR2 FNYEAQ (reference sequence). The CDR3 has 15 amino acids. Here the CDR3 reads CASSLSNSGANVLTF. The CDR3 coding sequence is TGTGCTAGCAGCTTATCGAACTCTGGGGCCAACGTCCTGACTTTC.

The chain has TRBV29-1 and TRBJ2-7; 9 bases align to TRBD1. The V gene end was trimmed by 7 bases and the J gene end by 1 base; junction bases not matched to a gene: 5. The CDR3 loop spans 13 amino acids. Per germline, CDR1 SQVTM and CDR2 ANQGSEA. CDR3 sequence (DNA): TGCAGCGCTAGGGACAGGGATTCCTACGAGCAGTACTTC. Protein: CSARDRDSYEQYF.

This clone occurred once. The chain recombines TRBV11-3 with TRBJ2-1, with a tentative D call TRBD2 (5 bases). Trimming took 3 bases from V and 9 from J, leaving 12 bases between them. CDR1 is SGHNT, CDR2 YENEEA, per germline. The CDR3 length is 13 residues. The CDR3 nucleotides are TGTGCCAGCAGCTTGGGAGCTGTTTCTGAGCAGTTCTTC. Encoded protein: CASSLGAVSEQFF.

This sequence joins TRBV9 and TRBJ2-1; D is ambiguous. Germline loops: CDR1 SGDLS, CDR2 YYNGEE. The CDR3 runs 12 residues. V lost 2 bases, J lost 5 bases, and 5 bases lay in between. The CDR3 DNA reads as TGTGCCAGCAGCGTCCAGAACAATGAGCAGTTCTTC. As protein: CASSVQNNEQFF.

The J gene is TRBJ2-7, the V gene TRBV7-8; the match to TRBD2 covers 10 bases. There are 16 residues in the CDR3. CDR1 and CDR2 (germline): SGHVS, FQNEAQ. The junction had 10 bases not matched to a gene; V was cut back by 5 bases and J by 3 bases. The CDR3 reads CASSLRTSGVYYEQYF. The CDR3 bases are TGTGCCAGCAGCCTCCGGACTAGCGGAGTGTACTACGAGCAGTACTTC. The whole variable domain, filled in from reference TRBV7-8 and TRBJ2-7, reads GAGVSQSPRYKVAKRGQDVALRCDPISGHVSLFWYQQALGQGPEFLTYFQNEAQLDKSGLPSDRFFAERPEGSVSTLKIQRTQQEDSAVYLCASSLRTSGVYYEQYFGPGTRLTVT.

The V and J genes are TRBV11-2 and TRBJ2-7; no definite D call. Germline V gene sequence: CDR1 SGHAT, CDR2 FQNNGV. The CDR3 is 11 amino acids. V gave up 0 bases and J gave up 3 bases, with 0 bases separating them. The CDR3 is CASSLDYEQYF. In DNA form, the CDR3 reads TGTGCCAGCAGCTTAGACTACGAGCAGTACTTC.

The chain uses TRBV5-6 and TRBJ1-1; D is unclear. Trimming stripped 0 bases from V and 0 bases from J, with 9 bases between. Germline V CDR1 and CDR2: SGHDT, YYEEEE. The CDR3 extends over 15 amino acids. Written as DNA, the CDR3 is TGTGCCAGCAGCTTGGTGGGCAGCATGAACACTGAAGCTTTCTTT. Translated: CASSLVGSMNTEAFF. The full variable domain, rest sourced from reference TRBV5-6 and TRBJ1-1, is DAGVTQSPTHLIKTRGQQVTLRCSPKSGHDTVSWYQQALGQGPQFIFQYYEEEERQRGNFPDRFSGHQFPNYSSELNVNALLLGDSALYLCASSLVGSMNTEAFFGQGTRLTVV.

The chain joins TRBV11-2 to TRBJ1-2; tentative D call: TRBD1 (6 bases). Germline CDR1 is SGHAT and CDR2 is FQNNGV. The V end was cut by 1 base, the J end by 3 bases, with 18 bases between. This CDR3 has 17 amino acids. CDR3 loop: CASSLGPDSSIYYGYTF. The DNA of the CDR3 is TGTGCCAGCAGCTTAGGTCCGGACAGTAGTATATACTATGGCTACACCTTC.

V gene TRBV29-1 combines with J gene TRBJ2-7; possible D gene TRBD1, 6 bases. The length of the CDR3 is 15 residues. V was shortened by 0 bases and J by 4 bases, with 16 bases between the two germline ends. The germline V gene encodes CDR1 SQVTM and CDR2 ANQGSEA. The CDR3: CSVEDWGQGSYEQYF. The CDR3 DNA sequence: TGCAGCGTTGAAGATTGGGGGCAGGGTTCGTACGAGCAGTACTTC.

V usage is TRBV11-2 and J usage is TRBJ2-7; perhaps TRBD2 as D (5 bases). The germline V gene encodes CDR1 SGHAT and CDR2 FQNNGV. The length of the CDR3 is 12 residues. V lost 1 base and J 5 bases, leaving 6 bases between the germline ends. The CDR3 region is CASSLGGNEQYF. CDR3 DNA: TGTGCCAGCAGCTTAGGAGGGAACGAGCAGTACTTC.

In DNA form, the CDR3 reads TGTGCCAGCAGTGATTTGTACCAAGAGACCCAGTACTTC. Translation gives CASSDLYQETQYF. The chain has TRBV2 and TRBJ2-5; D ambiguous. The CDR3 has 13 residues. V dropped 3 bases and J dropped 0 bases, with 5 bases sitting between them. Germline V gene lookup returns CDR1 SNHLY and CDR2 FYNNEI.

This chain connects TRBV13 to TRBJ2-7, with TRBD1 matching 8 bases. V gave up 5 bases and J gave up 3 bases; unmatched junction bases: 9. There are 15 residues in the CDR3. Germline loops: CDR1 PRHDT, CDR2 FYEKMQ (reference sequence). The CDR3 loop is CASSPAGTGYYEQYF. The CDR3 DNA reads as TGTGCCAGCAGCCCCGCCGGGACAGGATACTACGAGCAGTACTTC.

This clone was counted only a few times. CDR3 sequence reads: CASSLDSSDTQYF. The CDR3 bases are TGTGCCAGCAGTCTTGACTCCTCAGATACGCAGTATTTT. V gene TRBV6-4 combines with J gene TRBJ2-3; no clear D gene. This CDR3 spans 13 amino acids. V lost 5 bases, J lost 4 bases, and 10 bases lay in between. Germline CDR1 MRHNA, CDR2 SNTAGT.

The CDR3 region is CASSLVAGGPDTQYF. CDR3 DNA sequence: TGTGCCAGCAGCCTAGTCGCGGGAGGGCCCGATACGCAGTATTTT. This chain connects TRBV7-9 to TRBJ2-3; 9 positions agree with TRBD2. The CDR3 is made up of 15 amino acids. The V gene's germline CDR1 is SEHNR and CDR2 FQNEAQ (reference sequence). J was trimmed by 6 bases and V by 5 bases; bases with no gene match: 9.

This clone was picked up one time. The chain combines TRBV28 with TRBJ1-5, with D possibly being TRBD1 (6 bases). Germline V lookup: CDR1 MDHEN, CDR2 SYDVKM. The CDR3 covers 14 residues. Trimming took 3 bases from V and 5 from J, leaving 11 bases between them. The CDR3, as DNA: TGTGCCAGCAGTTTTTGGACAGTCGATCAGCCCCAGCATTTT. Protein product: CASSFWTVDQPQHF.

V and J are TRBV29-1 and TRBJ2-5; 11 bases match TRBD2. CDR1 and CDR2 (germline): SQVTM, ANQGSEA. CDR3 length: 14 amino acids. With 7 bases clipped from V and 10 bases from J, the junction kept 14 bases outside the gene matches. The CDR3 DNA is TGCAGCGCCACAGTAGCGGGAGGGACTCGGGGCCAGTACTTC. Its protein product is CSATVAGGTRGQYF. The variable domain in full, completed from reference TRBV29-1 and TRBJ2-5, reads SAVISQKPSRDICQRGTSLTIQCQVDSQVTMMFWYRQQPGQSLTLIATANQGSEATYESGFVIDKFPISRPNLTFSTLTVSNMSPEDSSIYLCSATVAGGTRGQYFGPGTRLLVL.

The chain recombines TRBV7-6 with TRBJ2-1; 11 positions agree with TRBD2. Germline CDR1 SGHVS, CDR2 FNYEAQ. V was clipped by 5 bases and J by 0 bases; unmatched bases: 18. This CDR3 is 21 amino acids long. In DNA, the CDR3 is TGTGCCAGCAGCCAAACGGTTGGTTCTAGCGGGAGGCTAAGCTCCTACAATGAGCAGTTCTTC. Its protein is CASSQTVGSSGRLSSYNEQFF.

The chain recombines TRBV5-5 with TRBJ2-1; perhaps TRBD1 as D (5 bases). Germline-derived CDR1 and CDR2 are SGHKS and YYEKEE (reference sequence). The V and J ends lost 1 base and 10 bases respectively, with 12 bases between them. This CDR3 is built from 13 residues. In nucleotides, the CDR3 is TGTGCCAGCAGCTTGACACAGGTTTGGGAGCAGTTCTTC. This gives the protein CASSLTQVWEQFF.

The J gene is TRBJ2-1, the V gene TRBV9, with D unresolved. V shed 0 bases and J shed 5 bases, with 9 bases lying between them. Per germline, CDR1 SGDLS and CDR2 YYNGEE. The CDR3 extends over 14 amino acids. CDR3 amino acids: CASSVGGPNNEQFF. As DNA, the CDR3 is TGTGCCAGCAGCGTAGGAGGCCCAAACAATGAGCAGTTCTTC.

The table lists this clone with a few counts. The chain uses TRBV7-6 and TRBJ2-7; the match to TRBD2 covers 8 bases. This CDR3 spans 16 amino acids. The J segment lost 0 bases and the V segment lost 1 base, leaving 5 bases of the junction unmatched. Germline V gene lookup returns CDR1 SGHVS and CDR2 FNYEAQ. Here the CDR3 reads CASSLGAGASSYEQYF. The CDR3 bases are TGTGCCAGCAGCTTAGGAGCGGGGGCCAGCTCCTACGAGCAGTACTTC. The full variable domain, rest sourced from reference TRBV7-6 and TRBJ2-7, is GAGVSQSPRYKVTKRGQDVALRCDPISGHVSLYWYRQALGQGPEFLTYFNYEAQQDKSGLPNDRFSAERPEGSISTLTIQRTEQRDSAMYRCASSLGAGASSYEQYFGPGTRLTVT.

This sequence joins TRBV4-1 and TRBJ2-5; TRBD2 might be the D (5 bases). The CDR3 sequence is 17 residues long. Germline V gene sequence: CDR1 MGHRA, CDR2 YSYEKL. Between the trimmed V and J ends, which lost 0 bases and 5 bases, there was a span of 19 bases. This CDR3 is CASSQDRLLAVDETQYF. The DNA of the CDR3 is TGCGCCAGCAGCCAAGATCGTTTGCTAGCAGTTGATGAGACCCAGTACTTC.

The DNA of the CDR3 is TGTGCCAGCAGCGTCGGAGGCGGCTACACCTTC. It translates to CASSVGGGYTF. The chain is built from TRBV5-4 and TRBJ1-2; D not resolved. Germline-derived CDR1 and CDR2 are SGHNT and YYREEE (reference sequence). V gave up 4 bases and J gave up 8 bases, with 9 bases separating them. There are 11 residues in the CDR3.